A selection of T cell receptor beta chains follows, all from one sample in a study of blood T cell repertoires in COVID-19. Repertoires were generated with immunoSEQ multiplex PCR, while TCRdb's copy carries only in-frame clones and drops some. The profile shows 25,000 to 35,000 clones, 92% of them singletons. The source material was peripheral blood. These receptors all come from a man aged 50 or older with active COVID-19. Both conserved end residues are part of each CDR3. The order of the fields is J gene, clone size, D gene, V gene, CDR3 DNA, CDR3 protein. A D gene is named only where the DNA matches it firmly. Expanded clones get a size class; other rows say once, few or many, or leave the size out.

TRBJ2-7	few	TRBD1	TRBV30	TGTGCCTGGAGTGTGGTACGGGGGACAGGTATCCCCTACGAGCAGTACTTC	CAWSVVRGTGIPYEQYF
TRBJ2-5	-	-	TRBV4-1	TGCGCCAGCAGCCAAGAGGGGGAAAGTGGGGGCCCTCGAGAGACCCAGTACTTC	CASSQEGESGGPRETQYF
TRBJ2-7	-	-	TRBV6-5	TGTGCCAGCAGTTACTCCCGAGGACCCACGGGGGAGCAGTACTTC	CASSYSRGPTGEQYF
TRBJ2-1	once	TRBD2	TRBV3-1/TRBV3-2	TGTGCCAGCAGCCAAGGGCGTTCTAGCGGGAGTAGCAATGAGCAGTTCTTC	CASSQGRSSGSSNEQFF
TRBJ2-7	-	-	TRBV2	TGTGCCAGCAGTGTGGGCCGATACTACGAGCAGTACTTC	CASSVGRYYEQYF
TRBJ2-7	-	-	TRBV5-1	TGCGCCAGCAGCCAGCGAGGCGAGCAGTACTTC	CASSQRGEQYF
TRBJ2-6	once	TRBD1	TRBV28	TGTGCCAGCAGTCGCGCCGGGACAGGGGCGGGGGCCAACGTCCTGACTTTC	CASSRAGTGAGANVLTF
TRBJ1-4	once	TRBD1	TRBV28	TGTGCCAGCAGTTCGGGGGACAGGGTGGAAAAACTGTTTTTT	CASSSGDRVEKLFF
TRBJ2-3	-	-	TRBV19	TGTGCCAGTAGTATGACAGGTTTTGGCACAGATACGCAGTATTTT	CASSMTGFGTDTQYF
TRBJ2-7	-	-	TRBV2	TGTGCCAGCAGCCGGGTCCCCGTGGACGAGCAGTACTTC	CASSRVPVDEQYF
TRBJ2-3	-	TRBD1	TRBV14	TGTGCCAGCAGCCAAGATCCGGGACAGGGGGATAGGGATACGCAGTATTTT	CASSQDPGQGDRDTQYF
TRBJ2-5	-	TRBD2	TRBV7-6	TGTGCCAGCAGCTACCAGGCGGGAGGGCTGGAGACCCAGTACTTC	CASSYQAGGLETQYF
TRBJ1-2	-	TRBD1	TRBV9	TGTGCCAGCAGCCCCGCCTCCGGGCGGGACAGGGGTCTTAATGGCTACACCTTC	CASSPASGRDRGLNGYTF
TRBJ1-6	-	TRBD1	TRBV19	TGTGCCAGTGGTTTTGACAGGGGGATTATTAATTCACCCCTCCACTTT	CASGFDRGIINSPLHF
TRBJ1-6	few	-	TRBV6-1	TGTGCCAGCAGTGGTGTAAGGACGGGGGGTAATTCACCCCTCCACTTT	CASSGVRTGGNSPLHF
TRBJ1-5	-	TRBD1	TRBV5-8	TGTGCCAGCAGCGACGGGACAGGGCGTCTCAATCAGCCCCAGCATTTT	CASSDGTGRLNQPQHF
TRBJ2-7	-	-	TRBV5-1	TGCGCCAGCAGCCCCTGGGCCGACTCCTACGAGCAGTACTTC	CASSPWADSYEQYF
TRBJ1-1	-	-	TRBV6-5	TGTGCCAGCAGGGACCTTGGCGGGTCGGCTGAAGCTTTCTTT	CASRDLGGSAEAFF
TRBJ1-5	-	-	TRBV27	TGTGCCAGCAGTTTATCGGGCCAGTTCAATCAGCCCCAGCATTTT	CASSLSGQFNQPQHF
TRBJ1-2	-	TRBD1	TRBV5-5	TGTGCCAGCAGCCCTACCGACAGGGGGAAGAGCAACTATGGCTACACCTTC	CASSPTDRGKSNYGYTF
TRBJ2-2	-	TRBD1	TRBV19	TGTGCCAGTAGGCAGGGACAGATGAACACCGGGGAGCTGTTTTTT	CASRQGQMNTGELFF
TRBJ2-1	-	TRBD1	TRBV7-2	TGTGCCAGCAGCTTAGAGCGGACAGGGGGGCACAATGAGCAGTTCTTC	CASSLERTGGHNEQFF
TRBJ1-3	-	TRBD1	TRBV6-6	TGTGCCAGCAGTTCTCTCGCAGGGGGAGATGGAAACACCATATATTTT	CASSSLAGGDGNTIYF
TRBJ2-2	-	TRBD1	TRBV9	TGTGCCAGCAGCGTCACAGGGGGTAACACCGGGGAGCTGTTTTTT	CASSVTGGNTGELFF
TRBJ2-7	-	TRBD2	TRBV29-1	TGCAGCGTTCGCCCCGTGGCTAGCGGGGGATACGAGCAGTACTTC	CSVRPVASGGYEQYF
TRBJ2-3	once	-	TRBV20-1	TGCAGTGCTCCTAACTCAGATACGCAGTATTTT	CSAPNSDTQYF
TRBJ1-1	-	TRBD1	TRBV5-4	TGTGCCAGCAAAGAGGTTAGGGGGCGCGACACTGAAGCTTTCTTT	CASKEVRGRDTEAFF
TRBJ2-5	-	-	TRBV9	TGTGCCAGCAGCGTAGCTCTGACCACTGGGAGGGAGACCCAGTACTTC	CASSVALTTGRETQYF
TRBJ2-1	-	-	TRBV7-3	TGTGCCAGCAGCCAAGGACAGAACAATGAGCAGTTCTTC	CASSQGQNNEQFF
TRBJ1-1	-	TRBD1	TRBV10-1	TGCGCCAGCATCGGACAGGGGGCAGTTGACACTGAAGCTTTCTTT	CASIGQGAVDTEAFF
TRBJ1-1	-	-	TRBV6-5	TGTGCCAGCAGTTACGCCACCATTCATGGAGGGGCTGAAGCTTTCTTT	CASSYATIHGGAEAFF
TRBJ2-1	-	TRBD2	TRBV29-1	TGCAGCGTTCGGCCCCGGAGCGGGGGGGGGTACAATGAGCAGTTCTTC	CSVRPRSGGGYNEQFF
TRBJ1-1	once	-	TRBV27	TGTGCCAGCAGTTTATCCCTCCGGGACTCAGGGAGCACTGAAGCTTTCTTT	CASSLSLRDSGSTEAFF
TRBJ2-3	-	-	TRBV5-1	TGCGCCAGCAGCTTGGACCAGTTCACAGATACGCAGTATTTT	CASSLDQFTDTQYF
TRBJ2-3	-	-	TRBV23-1	TGCGCCAGACGGGAGCGCAGGGGCACAGATACGCAGTATTTT	CARRERRGTDTQYF
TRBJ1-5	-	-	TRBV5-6	TGTGCCAGCAGCCTCCGGGTCAGCCAGCCCCAGCATTTT	CASSLRVSQPQHF
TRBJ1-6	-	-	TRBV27	TGTGCCAGCAGCCCTTATAATTCACCCCTCCACTTT	CASSPYNSPLHF
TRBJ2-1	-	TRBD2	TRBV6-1	TGTGCCAGCAGTGAACTAGCGGGGGGTTCCAATGAGCAGTTCTTC	CASSELAGGSNEQFF
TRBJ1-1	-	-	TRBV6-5	TGTGCCAGCAGGACCTCTCCCGGAGAATTCGGTGAAGCTTTCTTT	CASRTSPGEFGEAFF
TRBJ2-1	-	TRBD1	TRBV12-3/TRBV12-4	TGTGCCACCCGACAGGGTTCCTACAATGAGCAGTTCTTC	CATRQGSYNEQFF
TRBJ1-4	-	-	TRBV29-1	TGCAGCGTTGTAGAAGTAGATGAAAAACTGTTTTTT	CSVVEVDEKLFF
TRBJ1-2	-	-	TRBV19	TGTGCCAGTAGTATACAAGCCTTGGCAGGGGCCGATTCCTATGGCTACACCTTC	CASSIQALAGADSYGYTF
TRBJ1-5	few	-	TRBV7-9	TGTGCCAGCAGCTTAGAGGGGGATCAGCCCCAGCATTTT	CASSLEGDQPQHF
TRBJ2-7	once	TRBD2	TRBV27	TGTGCCAGCAGTCCGGGACTAGCGGGAGGGGAATCCTACGAGCAGTACTTC	CASSPGLAGGESYEQYF